The 9 T cell receptor beta chains presented below share a single source sample, sequenced in a study of cytotoxic CD8 clonotypes in ibrutinib-treated CLL. Clones were read by immunoSEQ multiplex PCR, and TCRdb kept only the in-frame ones, dropping some. This repertoire shows some 28,000 clones, 45% to 65% found once; its top ten account for approximately 5%. The input for sequencing was PBMCs, taken before ibrutinib treatment. The receptors here all came from a human donor with chronic lymphocytic leukemia.

This clone was detected a few times. The chain recombines TRBV6-1 with TRBJ2-1; 9 bases fit TRBD2. Germline CDR1 MNHNS, CDR2 SASEGT. This CDR3 comprises 15 residues. V trimming: 6 bases; J trimming: 7 bases; junction bases outside the gene matches: 10. CDR3 coding DNA: TGTGCCAGCAGGGGTTGGCGGGGGGGCCGGAATGAGCAGTTCTTC. This sequence encodes CASRGWRGGRNEQFF.

The CDR3 nucleotides are TGTGCCAGTTACCCTCGGTGGGGGGCTGGTTATGGCTACACCTTC. Translating gives CASYPRWGAGYGYTF. This chain connects TRBV6-1 to TRBJ1-2, with D perhaps TRBD1 (6 bases). This CDR3 spans 15 amino acids. V was clipped by 9 bases and J by 5 bases, with 22 bases between them. CDR1 MNHNS and CDR2 SASEGT come from the germline V gene.

The chain carries TRBV7-6 and TRBJ2-2, with no clear D. CDR1 SGHVS and CDR2 FNYEAQ come from the germline V gene. V shed 5 bases and J shed 2 bases, with 15 bases lying between them. There are 16 residues in the CDR3. The CDR3, as DNA: TGTGCCAGCAGCCCCGCCTGGAAGGGTAACACCGGGGAGCTGTTTTTT. Amino acids: CASSPAWKGNTGELFF.

CDR3: CASSSGRLMGTDTQYF. The CDR3 nucleotides are TGTGCCAGCAGTTCCGGGAGGCTTATGGGCACAGATACGCAGTATTTT. The gene calls are TRBV6-6 and TRBJ2-3; TRBD2 matches 7 bases. This CDR3 contains 16 residues. The germline V gene encodes CDR1 MNHNY and CDR2 SVGAGI (reference sequence). V trimming: 4 bases; J trimming: 1 base; junction bases outside the gene matches: 8.

The chain carries TRBV15 and TRBJ2-3; no clear D gene. CDR3 length equals 13 residues. From germline, CDR1 is LNHNV and CDR2 YYDKDF (reference sequence). V lost 6 bases, J lost 1 base, and 8 bases lay in between. Here the CDR3 DNA reads TGTGCCACCAGTTATATGGGCACAGATACGCAGTATTTT. The encoded protein is CATSYMGTDTQYF. Combining the CDR3 with reference TRBV15 and TRBJ2-3 gives the whole variable domain DAMVIQNPRYQVTQFGKPVTLSCSQTLNHNVMYWYQQKSSQAPKLLFHYYDKDFNNEADTPDNFQSRRPNTSFCFLDIRSPGLGDTAMYLCATSYMGTDTQYFGPGTRLTVL.

This clone turned up a few times. This sequence joins TRBV5-1 and TRBJ1-2; 8 nucleotides agree with TRBD1. V dropped 3 bases and J dropped 5; count of bases not matched to a gene: 9. CDR1 is SGHRS and CDR2 is YFSETQ in the germline V gene. The CDR3 loop spans 15 amino acids. CDR3 nucleotide sequence: TGCGCCAGCAGCTCCTCGACAGGGGTGATATATGGCTACACCTTC. It is translated as CASSSSTGVIYGYTF.

This clone has just a few counts. This chain connects TRBV5-1 to TRBJ2-7; D unclear. This CDR3 has 15 amino acids. The ends were cut back, 0 bases at V and 0 bases at J, with 10 bases in the middle. The germline V gene has CDR1 SGHRS and CDR2 YFSETQ. In DNA form, the CDR3 reads TGCGCCAGCAGCTTGGGATGGGCTAGCTCCTACGAGCAGTACTTC. Encoded protein: CASSLGWASSYEQYF.

In this sample, this clone turned up a few times. The chain has TRBV9 and TRBJ2-1; possibly TRBD1 or TRBD2 for D (5 bases each). Deletions cut 5 bases from V and 8 bases from J, with 23 bases between. Germline V gene data show CDR1 as SGDLS and CDR2 as YYNGEE. CDR3 length: 16 residues. The CDR3 region is CASRPKGPPPHDEQFF. The CDR3 DNA reads TGTGCCAGCAGACCAAAGGGACCACCGCCACACGATGAGCAGTTCTTC.

As concerns this clone: At the DNA level, this CDR3 is encoded by other sequences in the same sample as well. The rearrangement joins TRBV9 to TRBJ2-2; D remains ambiguous. Per germline, CDR1 SGDLS and CDR2 YYNGEE. The V gene lost 0 bases and the J gene lost 5 bases, with 5 bases spanning the gap. The length of the CDR3 is 13 residues. CDR3 nucleotide sequence: TGTGCCAGCAGCGTAGACGGGACCGGGGAGCTGTTTTTT. It encodes CASSVDGTGELFF.